This TCR beta chain was sequenced during a study of CXCR3-negative and CXCR3-positive naive CD8 T cells. Regarding the study as a whole: CXCR3-expressing naive cells carried TRB CDR3s more hydrophobic than those of CXCR3-negative naive cells.

Naive CD8+ T lymphocytes were specified as CD45RO-CCR7+CD27+CD95-. Germline CDR1 reads SQVTM; CDR2 reads ANQGSEA. This CDR3 is built from 15 residues. To note about this clonotype: Its target is unknown.

The method, 5' RACE with UMI labels, was used to prepare the TRB cDNA libraries. TCRdb derives one entry per CDR3 protein from the 5' RACE reads, leaving out DNA. This table lists about 130,000 distinct CDR3 sequences. The genes are TRBV29-1 and TRBJ2-2; TCRdb designates TRBD1, a call that cannot be tested without DNA. The material sequenced was naive CXCR3- CD8+ T cells from blood. Documented subset: CD45RO-CCR7+CD27+CD95- naive CD8+ T cells lacking CXCR3 (TNR3-). This clonotype originated in a human donor in good health. Some clones in this sample may be carry-over from other donors' samples. The CDR3 spells CSVEDQGAVTGELFF.